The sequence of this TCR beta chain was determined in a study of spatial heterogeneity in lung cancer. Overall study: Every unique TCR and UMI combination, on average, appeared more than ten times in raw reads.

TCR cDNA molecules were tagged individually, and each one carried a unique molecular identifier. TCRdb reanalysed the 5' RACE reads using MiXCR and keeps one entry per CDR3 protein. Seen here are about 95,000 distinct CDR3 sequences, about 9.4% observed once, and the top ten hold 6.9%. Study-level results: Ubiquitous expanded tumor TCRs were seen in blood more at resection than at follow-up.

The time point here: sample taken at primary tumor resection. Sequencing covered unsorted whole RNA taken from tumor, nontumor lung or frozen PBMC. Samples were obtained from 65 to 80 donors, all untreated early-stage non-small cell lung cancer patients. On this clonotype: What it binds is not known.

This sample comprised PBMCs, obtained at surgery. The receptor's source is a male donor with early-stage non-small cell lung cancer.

The CDR3 here is CASSYPGTKISGELFF. CDR3 DNA sequence: TGTGCCAGCAGTTACCCTGGGACTAAGATCTCCGGGGAGCTGTTTTTT. This chain uses TRBV6-6 with TRBJ2-2; TRBD2 matches at 7 bases. The CDR3 is 16 amino acids. The V and J ends lost 2 bases and 6 bases, in that order; junction bases with no gene match: 9. In germline, CDR1 is MNHNY, CDR2 SVGAGI (reference sequence).